The 27 T cell receptor beta chains below were found in one sample sequenced in a study of cytomegalovirus exposure and HLA in healthy donors. Use of 60 Vbeta and 13 Jbeta primers characterized the PCR. Generated by immunoSEQ multiplex PCR, the TCRdb table keeps only in-frame clones and is missing some. The top ten clones hold over 2% of a sample with approximately 190,000 clones, roughly 80% of them seen once. Sequencing was carried out using PBMCs. Receptor source: a woman aged 45-59 years in good health and CMV-seropositive.

This chain uses TRBV28 with TRBJ2-7; a possible D gene is TRBD1 (6 bases). The CDR3 extends over 15 amino acids. Trimming stripped 6 bases from V and 2 bases from J, with 17 bases between. CDR1 MDHEN and CDR2 SYDVKM come from the germline V gene. In DNA form, the CDR3 reads TGTGCCAGCAGCCGATCAGGGGCCAAAACCTACGAGCAGTACTTC. Its protein product is CASSRSGAKTYEQYF.

The chain joins TRBV7-9 to TRBJ2-3; TRBD2 matches at 12 bases. CDR1 and CDR2 (germline): SEHNR, FQNEAQ (reference sequence). There are 17 residues in the CDR3. V trimming: 1 base; J trimming: 4 bases; junction bases outside the gene matches: 6. CDR3 DNA sequence: TGTGCCAGCAGCTTAGAGGCTAGCGGGGGGGGGCCAGATACGCAGTATTTT. This codes for CASSLEASGGGPDTQYF.

This chain joins TRBV6-5 and TRBJ1-4; D might be TRBD1 (5 bases). Germline CDR1 MNHEY, CDR2 SVGAGI. The V end lost 6 bases, the J end lost 2 bases, and 10 bases lay between the germline ends. This CDR3 region has 14 residues. Written as DNA, the CDR3 is TGTGCCAGCAGCCAGGGAACGACTAATGAAAAACTGTTTTTT. Translating it yields CASSQGTTNEKLFF.

This clone was counted between two and nine times. This chain links TRBV6-4 with TRBJ1-2, with a tentative D call TRBD1 (6 bases). Germline CDR1 MRHNA, CDR2 SNTAGT. V lost 6 bases and J 2 bases, leaving 16 bases between the germline ends. CDR3 size: 15 residues. Here the CDR3 DNA reads TGTGCCAGCAGGGCGACAGGAAAAGGCAACTATGGCTACACCTTC. It specifies CASRATGKGNYGYTF.

About this clone: This sample includes further DNA sequences coding for the same CDR3. This sequence joins TRBV2 and TRBJ2-5, with D possibly being TRBD2 (6 bases). This CDR3 is 13 amino acids long. CDR1 is SNHLY, CDR2 FYNNEI, per germline. V dropped 4 bases and J dropped 5 bases, with 11 bases sitting between them. The CDR3 is CASSGGGGETQYF. CDR3 in DNA: TGTGCCAGCAGTGGGGGTGGGGGGGAGACCCAGTACTTC.

This clone was recorded once. This chain connects TRBV5-1 to TRBJ1-1, with TRBD1 matching over 10 bases. V lost 2 bases to trimming and J lost 5 bases; unmatched junction nucleotides: 3. CDR1 SGHRS and CDR2 YFSETQ come from the germline V gene. This CDR3 is 14 amino acids long. The CDR3 loop is CASSLDRGRTEAFF. The CDR3 DNA follows: TGCGCCAGCAGCTTAGACAGGGGGCGGACTGAAGCTTTCTTT.

The rearrangement links TRBV29-1 to TRBJ2-3; TRBD2 might be the D (7 bases). CDR3 length equals 14 residues. In germline, CDR1 is SQVTM, CDR2 ANQGSEA. Trimming cost V 7 bases and J 0 bases, with 14 bases left between them. CDR3 bases: TGCAGCGCTGAGGGGGGGGTTAGCACAGATACGCAGTATTTT. Translated, it gives CSAEGGVSTDTQYF.

The rearrangement joins TRBV4-2 to TRBJ2-3; TRBD2 aligns across 8 bases. Germline assignment: CDR1 LGHNA and CDR2 YNFKEQ. J was trimmed by 5 bases and V by 1 base; bases with no gene match: 5. The CDR3 has 15 amino acids. The CDR3 protein is CASSQVAGGRDTQYF. CDR3 in DNA: TGTGCCAGCAGCCAAGTGGCGGGGGGTAGAGATACGCAGTATTTT.

This clone occurred once. The chain recombines TRBV2 with TRBJ1-1, with 8 bases aligning to TRBD1. The length of the CDR3 is 14 residues. CDR1 and CDR2 (germline): SNHLY, FYNNEI. With V trimmed by 6 bases and J by 1 base, 4 bases remained unmatched. CDR3 sequence (DNA): TGTGCCAGCAGAACAGGGGGGCAGAACACTGAAGCTTTCTTT. Amino acids: CASRTGGQNTEAFF.

The gene calls are TRBV10-3 and TRBJ1-2; a weak D match, TRBD1 (6 bases). The CDR3 has 13 residues. V lost 2 bases and J lost 5, with 9 bases in between. Germline V gene data show CDR1 as ENHRY and CDR2 as SYGVKD. CDR3 coding DNA: TGTGCCATCAGTGAGGGGAGGGGGTATGGCTACACCTTC. As protein: CAISEGRGYGYTF.

The chain uses TRBV11-2 and TRBJ2-1, with TRBD1 matching over 10 bases. Trimming cost V 8 bases and J 6 bases; bases outside gene matches: 7. This CDR3 is 14 amino acids long. Germline values: CDR1 SGHAT, CDR2 FQNNGV. CDR3 sequence reads: CASGSWTGGNEQFF. The CDR3 DNA follows: TGTGCCAGCGGTTCCTGGACAGGGGGCAATGAGCAGTTCTTC.

The chain combines TRBV7-2 with TRBJ2-5; perhaps TRBD2 as D (5 bases). The J call is in doubt because the DNA end fits TRBJ2-7 better. Per germline, CDR1 SGHTA and CDR2 FQGNSA. CDR3 length: 13 amino acids. The CDR3 is CASSLRRTYEQYF. In DNA, the CDR3 is TGTGCCAGCAGCTTGAGGAGGACCTACGAGCAGTACTTC.

The chain recombines TRBV28 with TRBJ1-2, with a possible D match to TRBD1 (5 bases). The CDR3 runs 12 residues. V shed 2 bases and J shed 8 bases, with 9 bases lying between them. Germline values: CDR1 MDHEN, CDR2 SYDVKM. The CDR3 reads CASSLDSLGYTF. The CDR3 bases are TGTGCCAGCAGTTTAGACAGTCTCGGCTACACCTTC.

The chain is built from TRBV6-6 and TRBJ1-2; no firm D call. The V end was cut by 2 bases, the J end by 0 bases, with 10 bases between. Per germline, CDR1 MNHNY and CDR2 SVGAGI (reference sequence). CDR3 length equals 15 residues. CDR3 nucleotides: TGTGCCAGCAGTTACCCCGGTGGTGCTAACTATGGCTACACCTTC. Its translation: CASSYPGGANYGYTF.

The chain recombines TRBV15 with TRBJ1-2, with D perhaps matching TRBD1 (5 bases). The CDR3 runs 14 residues. Germline lookup yields CDR1 LNHNV and CDR2 YYDKDF (reference sequence). Trimming shortened V by 0 bases and J by 4 bases, and 9 bases separated the two germline ends. This chain's CDR3 is CATSRDTGGYGYTF. CDR3 in DNA: TGTGCCACCAGCAGAGATACGGGGGGCTATGGCTACACCTTC.

The chain couples TRBV27 to TRBJ2-5; D is possibly TRBD2 (5 bases). Germline values: CDR1 MNHEY, CDR2 SMNVEV (reference sequence). V lost 6 bases and J 0 bases, leaving 8 bases between the germline ends. The CDR3 spans 13 residues. DNA for the CDR3: TGTGCCAGCAGCCCCGGGAACCAAGAGACCCAGTACTTC. This gives the protein CASSPGNQETQYF.

This clone was detected a few times. This CDR3 is CASSPRARAGANVLTF. CDR3 in DNA: TGTGCCAGCAGCCCTCGGGCCAGGGCTGGGGCCAACGTCCTGACTTTC. The J gene is TRBJ2-6, the V gene TRBV7-9; D perhaps matches TRBD1 (5 bases). This CDR3 is built from 16 residues. Germline V CDR1 and CDR2: SEHNR, FQNEAQ (reference sequence). The V and J ends lost 5 bases and 2 bases respectively, with 13 bases between them. Variable domain in full (rest from reference TRBV7-9 and TRBJ2-6): DTGVSQNPRHKITKRGQNVTFRCDPISEHNRLYWYRQTLGQGPEFLTYFQNEAQLEKSRLLSDRFSAERPKGSFSTLEIQRTEQGDSAMYLCASSPRARAGANVLTFGAGSRLTVL.

The chain recombines TRBV2 with TRBJ2-5; TRBD1 matches at 8 bases. Germline CDR1 SNHLY, CDR2 FYNNEI. The CDR3 runs 15 residues. V lost 1 base and J lost 5; bases outside the gene matches: 6. The chain's CDR3 is CASSEENRGWETQYF. CDR3 nucleotides: TGTGCCAGCAGTGAAGAAAACAGGGGGTGGGAGACCCAGTACTTC.

The rearrangement uses TRBV11-3 and TRBJ2-7, with D perhaps matching TRBD1 (6 bases). Germline-derived CDR1 and CDR2 are SGHNT and YENEEA. Trimming took 8 bases from V and 2 from J, leaving 13 bases between them. The CDR3 loop spans 13 amino acids. CDR3 amino acids: CASGYRDPYEQYF. The CDR3 DNA reads TGTGCCAGCGGATACAGGGACCCCTACGAGCAGTACTTC.

V and J are TRBV7-3 and TRBJ1-1, with a weak D call TRBD1 (6 bases). The CDR3 length is 15 residues. CDR1 is SGHTA, CDR2 FQGTGA, per germline. Trimming pared 5 bases from V and 0 bases from J, leaving 13 bases between. DNA of the CDR3: TGTGCCAGCAGCCAACGGACAGCTTTGAACACTGAAGCTTTCTTT. Its translation is CASSQRTALNTEAFF. Drawing the rest from reference TRBV7-3 and TRBJ1-1, the complete variable domain is GAGVSQTPSNKVTEKGKYVELRCDPISGHTALYWYRQSLGQGPEFLIYFQGTGAADDSGLPNDRFFAVRPEGSVSTLKIQRTERGDSAVYLCASSQRTALNTEAFFGQGTRLTVV.

V gene TRBV7-9 combines with J gene TRBJ1-2, with TRBD1 matching 11 bases. V lost 5 bases, J lost 4 bases, and 12 bases stayed unmatched. CDR1 and CDR2 from the germline V gene are SEHNR and FQNEAQ (reference sequence). This CDR3 is 17 amino acids long. The CDR3 bases are TGTGCCAGCAGCCGCCCATGGGACAGGGGGACTGGCTATGGCTACACCTTC. This codes for CASSRPWDRGTGYGYTF.

This chain joins TRBV10-1 and TRBJ1-2; 9 bases line up with TRBD1. The length of the CDR3 is 15 residues. Germline-derived CDR1 and CDR2 are WNHNN and SYGVQD (reference sequence). After removal of 4 bases from V and 2 bases from J, the junction contained 5 bases not matched to a gene. CDR3 loop: CASSGGQGCNYGYTF. For the CDR3, the DNA is TGCGCCAGCAGTGGGGGACAGGGTTGCAACTATGGCTACACCTTC.

This chain links TRBV7-9 with TRBJ1-2; D is perhaps TRBD1 (5 bases). This CDR3 spans 13 amino acids. Looked up from germline, CDR1 is SEHNR and CDR2 is FQNEAQ (reference sequence). Trimming removed 5 bases from V and 7 bases from J, with 14 bases in between. The CDR3 nucleotides are TGTGCCAGCAGCCCTATCGGCGGGGCTGGCTACACCTTC. Translation gives CASSPIGGAGYTF.

This chain joins TRBV7-2 and TRBJ2-1; D is possibly TRBD1 (5 bases). Per germline, CDR1 SGHTA and CDR2 FQGNSA. CDR3 length: 13 residues. V lost 5 bases and J lost 3, with 8 bases in between. The CDR3 loop is CASSLGRYNEQFF. CDR3 bases: TGTGCCAGCAGCCTGGGGCGCTACAATGAGCAGTTCTTC.

The V call is TRBV21-1, the J call TRBJ1-5; the listed D gene, TRBD1, was not tested against the DNA. TRBV21-1 is deemed a pseudogene. The CDR3 sequence is 15 residues long. CDR3 sequence (DNA): TGTGCCAGCAGCAAACGGGCAGGGGGAAATCAGCCCCAGCATTTT. It yields the protein CASSKRAGGNQPQHF.

As to this clone: The junction differs from germline at one of its ends, possibly a read error. The J gene is TRBJ1-6, the V gene TRBV7-9; possible D gene TRBD1, 6 bases. This CDR3 contains 14 residues. Germline V gene sequence: CDR1 SEHNR, CDR2 FQNEAQ (reference sequence). CDR3 coding DNA: TGTGCCAGGAGCTTAGTACAGGGTAATTCACCCCTCCACTTT. Translated: CARSLVQGNSPLHF.

V and J are TRBV5-4 and TRBJ1-2; maybe TRBD1 (6 bases). Germline values: CDR1 SGHNT, CDR2 YYREEE (reference sequence). The germline V and J ends were trimmed by 0 bases and 8 bases, with 11 bases remaining between them. The CDR3 extends over 13 amino acids. The CDR3 here is CASSLEGTRGYTF. CDR3 in DNA: TGTGCCAGCAGCTTGGAAGGGACAAGAGGCTACACCTTC.